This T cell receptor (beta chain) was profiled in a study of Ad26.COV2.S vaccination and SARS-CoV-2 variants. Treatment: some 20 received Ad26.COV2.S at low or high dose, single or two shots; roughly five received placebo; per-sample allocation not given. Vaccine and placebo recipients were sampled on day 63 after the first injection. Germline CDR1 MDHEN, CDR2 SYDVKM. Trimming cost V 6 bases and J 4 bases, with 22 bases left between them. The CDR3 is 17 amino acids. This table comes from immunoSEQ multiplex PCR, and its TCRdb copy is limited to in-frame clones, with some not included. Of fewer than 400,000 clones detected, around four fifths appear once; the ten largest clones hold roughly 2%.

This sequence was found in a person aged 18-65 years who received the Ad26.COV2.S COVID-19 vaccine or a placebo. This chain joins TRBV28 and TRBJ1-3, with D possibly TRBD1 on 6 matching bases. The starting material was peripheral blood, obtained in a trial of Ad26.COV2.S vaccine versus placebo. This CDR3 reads CASSRTFLQGWGNTIYF. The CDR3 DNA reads TGTGCCAGCAGCCGAACCTTTTTACAGGGATGGGGAAACACCATATATTTT.